The clone carrying this T cell receptor (beta chain) has just one count. Its antigen is undetermined. The CDR3 runs to 15 residues. Deletions cut 6 bases from V and 0 bases from J, with 15 bases between. The germline V gene encodes CDR1 SGHTA and CDR2 FQGNSA. The time point was: newly diagnosed GD, antithyroid drugs for less than 3 months. After RNA was extracted from PBMCs, the TCR library was made from it. This sample was taken from a study of regulatory T cells in long-lasting Graves disease. Study-wide results and caveats: New patients shared over 800 public clonotypes, fewer than the roughly 2,600 shared by persistent patients.

Relying on iRepertoire HTBI primers and Arm-PCR of CDR3 regions, the team built TCR beta libraries. TCRdb re-analysed the multiplex PCR reads in MiXCR, keeping a single row per CDR3 protein. The data contain 350,000 to 500,000 distinct CDR3 sequences, around 15% of them singletons. Another study also made use of these data, one on T cells in Graves' hyperthyroidism and ophthalmopathy. As that report states: Primed by the HTBI set, a first-round RT-PCR was run on the TCR CDR3. It was a median approximately 6 months before onset that the model predicted ophthalmopathy.

This chain uses TRBV7-2 with TRBJ2-7; D remains unclear. The sequence came from a woman in her thirties with Graves disease. Here the sequenced sample was peripheral blood mononuclear cells (PBMCs), taken at new diagnosis, from a patient treated with antithyroid drugs. CDR3 loop: CASSFSTGSSYEQYF. The CDR3 DNA reads as TGTGCCAGCAGTTTCTCGACTGGATCCTCCTACGAGCAGTACTTC.